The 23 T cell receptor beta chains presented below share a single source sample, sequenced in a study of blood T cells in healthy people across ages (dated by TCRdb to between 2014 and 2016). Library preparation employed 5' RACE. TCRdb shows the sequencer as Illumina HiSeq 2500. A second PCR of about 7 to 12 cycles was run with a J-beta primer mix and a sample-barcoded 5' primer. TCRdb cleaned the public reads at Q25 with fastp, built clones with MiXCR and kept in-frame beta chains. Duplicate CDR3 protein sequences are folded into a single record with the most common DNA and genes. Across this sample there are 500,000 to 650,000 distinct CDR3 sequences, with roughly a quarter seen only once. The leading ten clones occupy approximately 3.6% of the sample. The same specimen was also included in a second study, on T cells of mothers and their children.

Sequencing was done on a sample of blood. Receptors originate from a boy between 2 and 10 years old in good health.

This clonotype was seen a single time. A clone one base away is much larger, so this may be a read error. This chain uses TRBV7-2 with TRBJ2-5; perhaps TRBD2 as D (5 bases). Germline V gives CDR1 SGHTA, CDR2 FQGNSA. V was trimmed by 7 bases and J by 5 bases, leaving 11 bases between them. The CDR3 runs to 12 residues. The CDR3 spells CASTNPGETQYF. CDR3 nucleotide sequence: TGTGCCAGCACCAACCCGGGGGAGACCCAGTACTTC.

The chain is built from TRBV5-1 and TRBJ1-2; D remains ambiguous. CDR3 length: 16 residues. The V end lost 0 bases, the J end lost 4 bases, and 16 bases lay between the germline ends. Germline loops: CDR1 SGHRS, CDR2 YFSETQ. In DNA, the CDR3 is TGCGCCAGCAGCTTGGGGTATACGACGAACAGCTATGGCTACACCTTC. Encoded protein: CASSLGYTTNSYGYTF.

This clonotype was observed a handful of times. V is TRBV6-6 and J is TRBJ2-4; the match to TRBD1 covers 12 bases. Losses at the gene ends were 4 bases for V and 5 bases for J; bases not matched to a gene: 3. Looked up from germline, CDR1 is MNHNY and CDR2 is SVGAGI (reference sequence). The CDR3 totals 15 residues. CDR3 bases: TGTGCCAGCAGTTTGGGACAGGGGGCCCAAAACATTCAGTACTTC. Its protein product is CASSLGQGAQNIQYF.

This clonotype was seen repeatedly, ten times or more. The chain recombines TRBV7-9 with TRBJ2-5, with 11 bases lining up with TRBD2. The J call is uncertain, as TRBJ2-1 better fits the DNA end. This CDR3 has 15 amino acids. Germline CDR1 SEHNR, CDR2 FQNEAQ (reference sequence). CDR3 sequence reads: CASSSRLAGPGEQFF. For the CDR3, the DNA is TGTGCCAGCAGCTCGCGACTAGCGGGGCCGGGTGAGCAGTTCTTC.

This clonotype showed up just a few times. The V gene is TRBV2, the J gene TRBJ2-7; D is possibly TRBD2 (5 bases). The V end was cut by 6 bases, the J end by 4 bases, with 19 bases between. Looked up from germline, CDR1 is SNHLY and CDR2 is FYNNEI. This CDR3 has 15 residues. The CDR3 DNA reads TGTGCCAGCAGCTCGCCTTCGGGAAGGGAGTACGAGCAGTACTTC. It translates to CASSSPSGREYEQYF.

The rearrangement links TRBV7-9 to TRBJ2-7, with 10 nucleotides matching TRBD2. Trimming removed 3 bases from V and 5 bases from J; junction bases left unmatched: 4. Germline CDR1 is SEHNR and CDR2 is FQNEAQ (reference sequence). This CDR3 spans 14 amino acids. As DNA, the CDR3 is TGTGCCAGCAGCTTGGGACTAGCGCAAAACGAGCAGTACTTC. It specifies CASSLGLAQNEQYF. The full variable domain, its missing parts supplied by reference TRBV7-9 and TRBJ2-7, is DTGVSQNPRHKITKRGQNVTFRCDPISEHNRLYWYRQTLGQGPEFLTYFQNEAQLEKSRLLSDRFSAERPKGSFSTLEIQRTEQGDSAMYLCASSLGLAQNEQYFGPGTRLTVT.

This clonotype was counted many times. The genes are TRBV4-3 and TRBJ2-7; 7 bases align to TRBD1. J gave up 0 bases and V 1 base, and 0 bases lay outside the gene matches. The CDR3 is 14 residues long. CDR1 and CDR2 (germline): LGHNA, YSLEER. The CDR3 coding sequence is TGCGCCAGCAGCCAAGGACAGGGCTCCTACGAGCAGTACTTC. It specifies CASSQGQGSYEQYF.

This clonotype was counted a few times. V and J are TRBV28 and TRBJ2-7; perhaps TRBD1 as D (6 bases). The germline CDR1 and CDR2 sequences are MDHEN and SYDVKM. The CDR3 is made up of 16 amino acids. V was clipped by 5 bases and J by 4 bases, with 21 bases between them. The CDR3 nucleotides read TGTGCCAGCAGTCCCTCAGGGGATTGGGTTGTGTACGAGCAGTACTTC. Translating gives CASSPSGDWVVYEQYF.

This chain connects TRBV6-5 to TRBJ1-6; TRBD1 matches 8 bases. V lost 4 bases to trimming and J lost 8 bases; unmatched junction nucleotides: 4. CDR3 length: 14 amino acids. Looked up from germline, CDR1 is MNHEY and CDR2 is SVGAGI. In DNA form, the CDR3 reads TGTGCCAGCAGTTCGGGACAGGTAGATTCACCCCTCCACTTT. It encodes CASSSGQVDSPLHF.

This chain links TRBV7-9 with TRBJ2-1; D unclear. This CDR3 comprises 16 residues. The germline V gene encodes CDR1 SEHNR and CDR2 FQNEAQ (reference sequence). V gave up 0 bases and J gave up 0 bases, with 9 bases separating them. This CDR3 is CASSLAVGSSYNEQFF. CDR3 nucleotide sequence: TGTGCCAGCAGCTTAGCGGTTGGAAGCTCCTACAATGAGCAGTTCTTC.

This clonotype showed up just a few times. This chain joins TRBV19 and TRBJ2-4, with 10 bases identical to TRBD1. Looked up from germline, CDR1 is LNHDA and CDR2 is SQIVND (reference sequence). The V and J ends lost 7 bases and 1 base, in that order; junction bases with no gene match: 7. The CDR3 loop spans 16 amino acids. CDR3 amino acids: CASKSGTGDAKNIQYF. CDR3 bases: TGTGCCAGTAAAAGTGGGACAGGGGACGCCAAAAACATTCAGTACTTC.

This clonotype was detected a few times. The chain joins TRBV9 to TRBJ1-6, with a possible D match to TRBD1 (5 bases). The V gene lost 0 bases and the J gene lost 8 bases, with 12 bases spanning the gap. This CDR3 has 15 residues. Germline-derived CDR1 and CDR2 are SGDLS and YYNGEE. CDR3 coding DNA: TGTGCCAGCAGCGTAGGTCTTCTGGGGGATTCACCCCTCCACTTT. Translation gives CASSVGLLGDSPLHF.

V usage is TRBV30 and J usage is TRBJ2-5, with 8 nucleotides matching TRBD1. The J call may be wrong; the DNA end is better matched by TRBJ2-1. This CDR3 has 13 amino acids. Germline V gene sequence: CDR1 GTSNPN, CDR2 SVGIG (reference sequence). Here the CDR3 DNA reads TGTGCCTGGGGAGACAGGGGCTACAATGAGCAGTTCTTC. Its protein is CAWGDRGYNEQFF.

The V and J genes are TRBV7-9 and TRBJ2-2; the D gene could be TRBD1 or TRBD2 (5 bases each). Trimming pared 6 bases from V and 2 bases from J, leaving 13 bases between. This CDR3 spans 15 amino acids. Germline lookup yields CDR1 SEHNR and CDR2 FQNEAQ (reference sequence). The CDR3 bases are TGTGCCAGCAGATCCGGGGCTGGAAACACCGGGGAGCTGTTTTTT. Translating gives CASRSGAGNTGELFF.

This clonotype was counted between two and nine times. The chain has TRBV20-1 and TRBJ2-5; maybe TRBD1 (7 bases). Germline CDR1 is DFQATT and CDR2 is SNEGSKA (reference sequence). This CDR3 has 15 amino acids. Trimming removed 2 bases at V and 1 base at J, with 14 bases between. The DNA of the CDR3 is TGCAGTGCTAGACCCCAGGGGGAGGCCCAAGAGACCCAGTACTTC. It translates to CSARPQGEAQETQYF.

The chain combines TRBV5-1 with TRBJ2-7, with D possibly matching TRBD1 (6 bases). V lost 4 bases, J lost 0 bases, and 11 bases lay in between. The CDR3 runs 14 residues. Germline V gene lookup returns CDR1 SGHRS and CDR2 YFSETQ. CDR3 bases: TGCGCCAGCAGCCACCGGGACAACTCCTACGAGCAGTACTTC. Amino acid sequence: CASSHRDNSYEQYF.

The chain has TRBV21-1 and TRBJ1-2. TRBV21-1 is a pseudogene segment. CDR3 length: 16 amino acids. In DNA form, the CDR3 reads TGTGCCAGCAGCAAAGCAGGAAGGGCAGCGATCTATGGCTACACCTTC. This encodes CASSKAGRAAIYGYTF.

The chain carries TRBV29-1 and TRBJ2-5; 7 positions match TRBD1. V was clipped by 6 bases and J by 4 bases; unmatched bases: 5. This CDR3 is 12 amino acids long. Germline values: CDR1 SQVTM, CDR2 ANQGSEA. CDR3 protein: CSVRTGVETQYF. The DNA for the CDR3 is TGCAGCGTCCGAACAGGGGTAGAGACCCAGTACTTC.

The CDR3 coding sequence is TGCGCCAGCGTCCGCCAAGGGGCCGACACCGGGGAGCTGTTTTTT. Its protein product is CASVRQGADTGELFF. This rearrangement joins TRBV5-1 to TRBJ2-2; D is possibly TRBD1 (5 bases). Looked up from germline, CDR1 is SGHRS and CDR2 is YFSETQ. This CDR3 is 15 amino acids long. The V gene lost 7 bases and the J gene lost 3 bases, with 16 bases spanning the gap.

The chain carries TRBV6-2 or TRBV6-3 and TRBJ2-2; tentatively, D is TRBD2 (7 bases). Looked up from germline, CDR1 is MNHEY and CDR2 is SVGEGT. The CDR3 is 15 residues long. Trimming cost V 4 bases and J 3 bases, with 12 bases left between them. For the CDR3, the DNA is TGTGCCAGCAGTTGGGGGGGCCTGGACACCGGGGAGCTGTTTTTT. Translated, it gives CASSWGGLDTGELFF.

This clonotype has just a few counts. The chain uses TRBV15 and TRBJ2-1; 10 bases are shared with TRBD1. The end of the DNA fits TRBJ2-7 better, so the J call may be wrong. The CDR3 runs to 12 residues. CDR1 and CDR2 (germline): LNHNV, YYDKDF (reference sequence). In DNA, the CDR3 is TGTGCCACCAGCGAGGGACAGGGGGAGCAGTACTTC. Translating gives CATSEGQGEQYF.

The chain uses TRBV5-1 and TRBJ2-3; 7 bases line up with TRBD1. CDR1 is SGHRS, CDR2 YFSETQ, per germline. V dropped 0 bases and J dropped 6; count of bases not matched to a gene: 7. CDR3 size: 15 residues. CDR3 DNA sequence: TGCGCCAGCAGCTTGGCCAGGGGGTCGTCGGATACGCAGTATTTT. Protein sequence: CASSLARGSSDTQYF.

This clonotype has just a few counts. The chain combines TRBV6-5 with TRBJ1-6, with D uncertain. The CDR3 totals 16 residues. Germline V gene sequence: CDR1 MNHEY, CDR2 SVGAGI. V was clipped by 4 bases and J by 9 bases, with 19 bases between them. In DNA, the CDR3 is TGTGCCAGCAGTTTACTCCTCGGCACCTCAACTTCACCCCTCCACTTT. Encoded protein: CASSLLLGTSTSPLHF.